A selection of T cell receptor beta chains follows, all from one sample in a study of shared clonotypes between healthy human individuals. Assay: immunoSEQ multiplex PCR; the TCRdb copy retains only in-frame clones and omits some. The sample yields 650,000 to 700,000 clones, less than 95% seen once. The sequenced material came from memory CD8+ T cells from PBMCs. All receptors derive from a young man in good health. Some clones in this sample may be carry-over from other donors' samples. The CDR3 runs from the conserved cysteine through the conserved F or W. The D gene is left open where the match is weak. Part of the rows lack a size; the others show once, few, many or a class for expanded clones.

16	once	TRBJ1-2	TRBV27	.	TGTGCCAGCAGCGGTCGCTACAGGGATCTTAACTATGGCTACACCTTC	CASSGRYRDLNYGYTF
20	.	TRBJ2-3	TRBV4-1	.	TGCGCCAGCAGCCAAGATCGATTCGGTGCGGCCTACAGTCCCACAGATACGCAGTATTTT	CASSQDRFGAAYSPTDTQYF
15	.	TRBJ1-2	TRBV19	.	TGTGCCAGTAGTATAGTTTCGGGGTCCACTTATGGCTACACCTTC	CASSIVSGSTYGYTF
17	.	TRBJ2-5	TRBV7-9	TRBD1	TGTGCCAGCAGCGCGCTCGTTCGACAGGGGGCTGAGGAGACCCAGTACTTC	CASSALVRQGAEETQYF
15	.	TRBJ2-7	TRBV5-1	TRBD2	TGCGCCAGCAGCTTCAATGCGGGAGGGCCCAGCGAGCAGTACTTC	CASSFNAGGPSEQYF
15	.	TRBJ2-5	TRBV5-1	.	TGCGCCAGCAGCTTGGAAGGCGGGTTTCAAGAGACCCAGTACTTC	CASSLEGGFQETQYF
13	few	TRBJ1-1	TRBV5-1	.	TGCGCCAGCAGCTACGGGACGTCCTTTGAAGCTTTCTTT	CASSYGTSFEAFF
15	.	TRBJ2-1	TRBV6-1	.	TGTGCCAGCAGATCGCGTGGGGTTATAGACAATGAGCAGTTCTTC	CASRSRGVIDNEQFF
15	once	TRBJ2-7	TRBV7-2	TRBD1	TGTGCCAGCAGCCCTTCGAGGACAGGGGCCCACGAGCAGTACTTC	CASSPSRTGAHEQYF
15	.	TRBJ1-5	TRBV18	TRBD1	TGTGCCAGCTCACCAGGACAGGGGACGAGTCAGCCCCAGCATTTT	CASSPGQGTSQPQHF
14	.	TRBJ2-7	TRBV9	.	TGTGCCAGCAGCGCGGGAGACGCGTCCTACGAGCAGTACTTC	CASSAGDASYEQYF
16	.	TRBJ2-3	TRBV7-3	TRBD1	TGTGCCAGCAGCTACCGGACAGGGGGAGGCACAGATACGCAGTATTTT	CASSYRTGGGTDTQYF
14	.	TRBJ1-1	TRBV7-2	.	TGTGCCAGCCTCCCCCGTAATGAGGGGCCTGAAGCTTTCTTT	CASLPRNEGPEAFF
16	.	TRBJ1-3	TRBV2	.	TGTGCCAGCAGTGAGATGGTTCAAAACTCTGGAAACACCATATATTTT	CASSEMVQNSGNTIYF
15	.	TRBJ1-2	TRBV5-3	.	TGTGCCAGAAGCTTGGCCCTACGACAGAACTATGGCTACACCTTC	CARSLALRQNYGYTF
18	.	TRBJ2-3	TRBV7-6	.	TGTGCCAGCAGCTTAGCTATCCTAGCGCCCACCAGCACAGATACGCAGTATTTT	CASSLAILAPTSTDTQYF
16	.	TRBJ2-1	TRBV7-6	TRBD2	TGTGCCAGCAGCTTCGGGACTAGCGGGAGTTACAATGAGCAGTTCTTC	CASSFGTSGSYNEQFF
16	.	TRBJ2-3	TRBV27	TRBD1	TGTGCCAGCAGTTTTGGGACAGGAGCCCACACAGATACGCAGTATTTT	CASSFGTGAHTDTQYF
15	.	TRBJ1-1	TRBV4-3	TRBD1	TGCGCCAGCAGCCAAGATGCGGGTGACAGGGCTGAAGCTTTCTTT	CASSQDAGDRAEAFF
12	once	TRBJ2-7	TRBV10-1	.	TGCGCCAGCAGTGAGTCAGGGGACGAGCAGTACTTC	CASSESGDEQYF
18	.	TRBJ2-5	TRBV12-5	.	TGTGCTAGTGGTTTGGTAACAACGGGCGGGTGGGCTGGTGAGACCCAGTACTTC	CASGLVTTGGWAGETQYF
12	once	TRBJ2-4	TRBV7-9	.	TGTGCCAGCAGCTTAGCCACGGGACCCTCGTACTTC	CASSLATGPSYF
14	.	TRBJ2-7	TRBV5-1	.	TGCGCCAGCAGCACAGGGGAGGGGCCCTACGAGCAGTACTTC	CASSTGEGPYEQYF
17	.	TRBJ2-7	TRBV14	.	TGTGCCAGCAGTCCACTAAGCCGGGAGAGAGGCTCCTACGAGCAGTACTTC	CASSPLSRERGSYEQYF
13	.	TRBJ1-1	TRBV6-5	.	TGTGCCAGCAGTTACGAGGTTTGGGCTGAAGCTTTCTTT	CASSYEVWAEAFF
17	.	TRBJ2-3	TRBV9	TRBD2	TGTGCCAGCAGCGTAGATTCAGCGGGAGAGGTTGCAGATACGCAGTATTTT	CASSVDSAGEVADTQYF
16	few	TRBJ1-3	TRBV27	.	TGTGCCAGCAGGGAGTTAAATGGGGGTACTGGAAACACCATATATTTT	CASRELNGGTGNTIYF
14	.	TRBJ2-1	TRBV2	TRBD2	TGTGCCAAGGGGACTAGCGGGATGAGGAATGAGCAGTTCTTC	CAKGTSGMRNEQFF
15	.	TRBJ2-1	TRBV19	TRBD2	TGTGCCAGTAGTACGGGACTAGCGGGGAAGAATGAGCAGTTCTTC	CASSTGLAGKNEQFF
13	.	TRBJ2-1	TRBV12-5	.	TGTGCTAGTGGTCCCACGTTGGTGGGGGAGCAGTTCTTC	CASGPTLVGEQFF
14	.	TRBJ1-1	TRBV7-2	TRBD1	TGTGCCAGCAGCTCTGGGACAGGGAACACTGAAGCTTTCTTT	CASSSGTGNTEAFF
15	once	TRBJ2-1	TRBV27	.	TGTGCCAGCAGTTATTTGGCGGGATACTACAATGAGCAGTTCTTC	CASSYLAGYYNEQFF
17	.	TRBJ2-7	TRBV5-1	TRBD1	TGCGCCAGCAGCCACAACCTACCGGGACAGGGGTTCCACGAGCAGTACTTC	CASSHNLPGQGFHEQYF
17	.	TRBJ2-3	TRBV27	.	TGTGCCAGCAGTTTGAAGGAGGGGCGGGTTGGGGCAGATACGCAGTATTTT	CASSLKEGRVGADTQYF
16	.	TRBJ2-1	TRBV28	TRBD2	TGTGCCAGCAGTCCCGGACTAGCGGGAGGGCCAAATGAGCAGTTCTTC	CASSPGLAGGPNEQFF
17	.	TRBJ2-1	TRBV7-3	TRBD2	TGTGCCAGCAGCCTACCGGGACTAAAGAGCTCCTACAATGAGCAGTTCTTC	CASSLPGLKSSYNEQFF
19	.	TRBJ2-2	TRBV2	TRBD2	TGTGCCAGCACCAAATGGACCCCTAGCGGGAGGCCGGGAACCGGGGAGCTGTTTTTT	CASTKWTPSGRPGTGELFF
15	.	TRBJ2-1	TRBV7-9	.	TGTGCCAGCAGCCCAGCCCTCTGGGTTGACAATGAGCAGTTCTTC	CASSPALWVDNEQFF
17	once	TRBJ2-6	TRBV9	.	TGTGCCAGCAGCGTAGATCCGGAAAGCTCTGGGGCCAACGTCCTGACTTTC	CASSVDPESSGANVLTF
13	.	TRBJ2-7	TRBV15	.	TGTGCCACCAGCAGAGAGTTCCCAGGCGAGCAGTACTTC	CATSREFPGEQYF
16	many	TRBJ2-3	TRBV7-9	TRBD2	TGTGCCAGCAGCCCGCCGACTAGCGGGAGCACAGATACGCAGTATTTT	CASSPPTSGSTDTQYF
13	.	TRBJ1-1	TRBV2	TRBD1	TGTGCCTTCACGGGCAGGGGGCAAGGTGAAGCTTTCTTT	CAFTGRGQGEAFF
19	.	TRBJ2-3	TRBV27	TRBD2	TGTGCCAGCAGCCCTCGTGAGCTAGCGGGAGGGCCAAGGAAAGATACGCAGTATTTT	CASSPRELAGGPRKDTQYF
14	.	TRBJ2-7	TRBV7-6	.	TGTGCCAGCAGCTCGGGACGATCAGGTCTCGAGCAGTACTTC	CASSSGRSGLEQYF
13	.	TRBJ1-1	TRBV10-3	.	TGTGCCATCATCGCGGACGGGAACACTGAAGCTTTCTTT	CAIIADGNTEAFF
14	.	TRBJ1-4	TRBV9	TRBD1	TGTGCCAGCAGCGTAGCGACAGGGGATGAAAAACTGTTTTTT	CASSVATGDEKLFF
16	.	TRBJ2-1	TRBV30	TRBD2	TGTGCCCTTGTTAGACTAGCGGGTAACATAGACAATGAGCAGTTCTTC	CALVRLAGNIDNEQFF
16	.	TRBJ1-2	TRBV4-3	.	TGCGCCAGCAGCCAAGACCAGGGACCGCGAAACCGTGGCTACACCTTC	CASSQDQGPRNRGYTF
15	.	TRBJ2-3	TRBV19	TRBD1	TGTGCCAGTAGTCCCTGGACAGGGTCGTCAGATACGCAGTATTTT	CASSPWTGSSDTQYF
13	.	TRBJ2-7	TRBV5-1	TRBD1	TGCGCCAGCAGCTACGGGACAGCCTACGAGCAGTACTTC	CASSYGTAYEQYF
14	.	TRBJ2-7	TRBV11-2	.	TGTGCCAGCAGCGGTATGGACAGCTCCTACGAGCAGTACTTC	CASSGMDSSYEQYF
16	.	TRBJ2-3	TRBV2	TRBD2	TGTGCCAGCAGTGAAAGGGCTAGCGGGAGTACAGATACGCAGTATTTT	CASSERASGSTDTQYF
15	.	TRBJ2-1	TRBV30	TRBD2	TGTGCCTGGAGTGTACGGGGCGGGGGTTACAATGAGCAGTTCTTC	CAWSVRGGGYNEQFF
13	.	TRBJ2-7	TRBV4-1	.	TGCGCCAGCAGCTCCAACAGCATGGGCGAGCAGTACTTC	CASSSNSMGEQYF
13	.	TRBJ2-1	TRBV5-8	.	TGTGCCAGCAGCGGGGGACGGGACAATGAGCAGTTCTTC	CASSGGRDNEQFF
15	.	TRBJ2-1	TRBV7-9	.	TGTGCCAGCAGCCTGGGGCCTTGGGGCCCCAATGAGCAGTTCTTC	CASSLGPWGPNEQFF